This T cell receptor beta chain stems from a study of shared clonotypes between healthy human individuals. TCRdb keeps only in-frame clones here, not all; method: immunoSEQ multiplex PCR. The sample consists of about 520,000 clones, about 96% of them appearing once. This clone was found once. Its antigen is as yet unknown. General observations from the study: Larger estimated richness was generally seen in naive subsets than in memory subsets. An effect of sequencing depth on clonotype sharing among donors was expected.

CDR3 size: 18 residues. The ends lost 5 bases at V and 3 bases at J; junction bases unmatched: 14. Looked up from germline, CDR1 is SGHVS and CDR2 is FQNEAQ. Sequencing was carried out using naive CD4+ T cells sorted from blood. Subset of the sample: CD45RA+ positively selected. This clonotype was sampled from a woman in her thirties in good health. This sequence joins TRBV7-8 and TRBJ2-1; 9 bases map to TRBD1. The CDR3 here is CASSTPPRTGGRYNEQFF. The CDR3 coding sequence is TGTGCCAGCAGCACCCCGCCGCGAACAGGGGGCCGCTACAATGAGCAGTTCTTC.